Presented here are 15 T cell receptor beta chains from one specimen sequenced in a study of OX40 agonist ivuxolimab in advanced cancers. Clones were sequenced by immunoSEQ multiplex PCR, and TCRdb holds only the in-frame ones, with some missing. The sample lists approximately 100,000 clones; roughly 87% were seen once. Sequencing was performed on CD4+ or CD8+ T cells sorted from blood, taken in a trial of the OX40 agonist ivuxolimab. The receptors stem from an adult with an advanced solid tumor such as melanoma, head and neck, liver or kidney cancer.

The gene calls are TRBV7-9 and TRBJ2-7, with D possibly being TRBD2 (6 bases). The V and J ends lost 3 bases and 0 bases respectively, with 9 bases between them. The germline gives CDR1 SEHNR, CDR2 FQNEAQ (reference sequence). The CDR3 is 14 amino acids. CDR3 protein: CASSFTGSSYEQYF. The CDR3 DNA reads as TGTGCCAGCAGCTTCACCGGGAGCTCCTACGAGCAGTACTTC.

The chain uses TRBV7-9 and TRBJ1-1, with D hard to call. V lost 3 bases and J lost 1, with 9 bases in between. The CDR3 is 14 amino acids. Germline assignment: CDR1 SEHNR and CDR2 FQNEAQ (reference sequence). CDR3 loop: CASSFSTTNTEAFF. The CDR3 DNA sequence: TGTGCCAGCAGCTTTTCCACTACGAACACTGAAGCTTTCTTT.

The rearrangement uses TRBV2 and TRBJ2-7; no definite D call. The CDR3 is 13 amino acids. Trimming removed 5 bases from V and 9 bases from J, with 17 bases in between. Germline-derived CDR1 and CDR2 are SNHLY and FYNNEI. CDR3 in amino acids: CASSRNMPTGQYF. CDR3 nucleotides: TGTGCCAGCAGTCGTAATATGCCAACGGGGCAGTACTTC.

This clone was picked up one time. The chain couples TRBV5-1 to TRBJ1-2; perhaps TRBD1 as D (6 bases). V was cut by 0 bases and J by 7 bases, with 13 bases left in between. CDR1 and CDR2 (germline): SGHRS, YFSETQ. The CDR3 is 14 amino acids. In nucleotides, the CDR3 is TGCGCCAGCAGCTTGGGGGCAGGGGAAAGTGGCTACACCTTC. Amino acids: CASSLGAGESGYTF.

This clone has just a few counts. V gene TRBV5-1 combines with J gene TRBJ1-2; 12 bases line up with TRBD1. The germline gives CDR1 SGHRS, CDR2 YFSETQ. Trimming cost V 4 bases and J 8 bases; bases outside gene matches: 9. The CDR3 contains 15 residues. DNA of the CDR3: TGCGCCAGCAGCCCGGGAGGGACAGGGGGCTGGGGCTACACCTTC. Translating it yields CASSPGGTGGWGYTF.

This clone has a handful of counts. The V call is TRBV18, the J call TRBJ1-2; TRBD1 matches at 10 bases. Per germline, CDR1 KGHSH and CDR2 LQKENI. With V trimmed by 3 bases and J by 8 bases, 3 bases remained unmatched. The CDR3 is 13 amino acids. In DNA form, the CDR3 reads TGTGCCAGCTCACCCGGACAGGGGGGAGGCTACACCTTC. It is translated as CASSPGQGGGYTF.

The chain couples TRBV6-5 to TRBJ2-5, with D tentatively TRBD2 (6 bases). CDR1 and CDR2 (germline): MNHEY, SVGAGI. The CDR3 has 13 residues. V lost 5 bases to trimming and J lost 6 bases, with 13 bases between them. Here the CDR3 DNA reads TGTGCCAGCAGTGCAGTGGGGGGACAGACCCAGTACTTC. This translates into CASSAVGGQTQYF.

J is TRBJ2-7 and V is TRBV18; 7 positions match TRBD1. The V segment lost 5 bases and the J segment 2 bases; nucleotides outside the gene matches: 3. This CDR3 contains 13 residues. From germline, CDR1 is KGHSH and CDR2 LQKENI. Written as DNA, the CDR3 is TGTGCCAGCTCAGAGGGGGCTGCCTACGAGCAGTACTTC. This translates into CASSEGAAYEQYF.

This chain links TRBV5-4 with TRBJ2-6; D gene uncertain. Germline CDR1 and CDR2: SGHNT and YYREEE (reference sequence). Trimming stripped 4 bases from V and 0 bases from J, with 11 bases between. CDR3 length: 16 amino acids. This CDR3 reads CASSLLTVSGANVLTF. The CDR3, as DNA: TGTGCCAGCAGCCTGTTGACGGTCTCTGGGGCCAACGTCCTGACTTTC. Full variable domain (remainder filled in from reference TRBV5-4 and TRBJ2-6): ETGVTQSPTHLIKTRGQQVTLRCSSQSGHNTVSWYQQALGQGPQFIFQYYREEENGRGNFPPRFSGLQFPNYSSELNVNALELDDSALYLCASSLLTVSGANVLTFGAGSRLTVL.

The rearrangement links TRBV5-1 to TRBJ2-1, with a weak D call TRBD2 (7 bases). The germline CDR1 and CDR2 sequences are SGHRS and YFSETQ. The CDR3 is made up of 15 amino acids. Trimming left V 1 base short and J 5 bases short, with 13 bases between. CDR3 region: CASSLWGGVDNEQFF. The CDR3 DNA sequence: TGCGCCAGCAGCTTGTGGGGGGGCGTAGACAATGAGCAGTTCTTC.

This chain joins TRBV25-1 and TRBJ1-5; D possibly corresponds to TRBD1 (6 bases). Germline CDR1 is MGHDK and CDR2 is SYGVNS. The germline V and J ends were trimmed by 3 bases and 3 bases, with 12 bases remaining between them. CDR3 length equals 15 residues. The CDR3 protein is CASSDGQSHNQPQHF. In DNA form, the CDR3 reads TGTGCCAGCAGTGACGGACAGTCCCACAATCAGCCCCAGCATTTT.

The chain is built from TRBV18 and TRBJ1-1; no firm D call. V shed 2 bases and J shed 5 bases, with 9 bases lying between them. This CDR3 contains 13 residues. Germline lookup yields CDR1 KGHSH and CDR2 LQKENI. The CDR3 is CASSPSQRTEAFF. The CDR3 DNA sequence: TGTGCCAGCTCACCATCTCAAAGGACTGAAGCTTTCTTT.

The chain carries TRBV4-2 and TRBJ1-3; D remains unclear. V dropped 1 base and J dropped 1 base, with 8 bases sitting between them. This CDR3 comprises 15 residues. Germline V gene lookup returns CDR1 LGHNA and CDR2 YNFKEQ. The DNA of the CDR3 is TGTGCCAGCAGCCAAGGAGCGGCATCTGGAAACACCATATATTTT. Its translation: CASSQGAASGNTIYF.

The CDR3 reads CASSAFRQNYEQYF. The CDR3 DNA is TGCGCCAGCTCAGCGTTCCGACAGAACTACGAGCAGTACTTC. The rearrangement joins TRBV5-1 to TRBJ2-7, with D possibly matching TRBD1 (5 bases). Germline assignment: CDR1 SGHRS and CDR2 YFSETQ. This CDR3 has 14 residues. The V end was cut by 7 bases, the J end by 3 bases, with 17 bases between.

The rearrangement links TRBV9 to TRBJ1-2; 9 nucleotides match TRBD1. V shed 4 bases and J 4 bases; nucleotides not matched to a gene: 5. The CDR3 length is 14 residues. Germline V gene sequence: CDR1 SGDLS, CDR2 YYNGEE. The CDR3 DNA sequence: TGTGCCAGCAGCAACCGACAGGGGGGCTATGGCTACACCTTC. This encodes CASSNRQGGYGYTF.